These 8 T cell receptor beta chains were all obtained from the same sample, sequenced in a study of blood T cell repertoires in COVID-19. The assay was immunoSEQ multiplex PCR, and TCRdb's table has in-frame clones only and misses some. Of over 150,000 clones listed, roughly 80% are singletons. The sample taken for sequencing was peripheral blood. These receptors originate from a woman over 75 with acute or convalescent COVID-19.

Here the CDR3 DNA reads TGTGCCAGCAGCTCCGGGACTAGCGGGAGTTTTGGGGGAGAGACCCAGTACTTC. This sequence encodes CASSSGTSGSFGGETQYF. The V call is TRBV7-2, the J call TRBJ2-5, with 14 bases that match TRBD2. The CDR3 contains 18 residues. Germline V gene data show CDR1 as SGHTA and CDR2 as FQGNSA. The J segment lost 4 bases and the V segment lost 4 bases, leaving 11 bases of the junction unmatched.

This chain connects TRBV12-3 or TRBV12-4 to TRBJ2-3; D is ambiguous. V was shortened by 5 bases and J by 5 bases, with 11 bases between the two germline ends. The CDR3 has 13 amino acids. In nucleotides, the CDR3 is TGTGCCAGCAGTCTCCCGCCAGGAGATACGCAGTATTTT. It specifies CASSLPPGDTQYF.

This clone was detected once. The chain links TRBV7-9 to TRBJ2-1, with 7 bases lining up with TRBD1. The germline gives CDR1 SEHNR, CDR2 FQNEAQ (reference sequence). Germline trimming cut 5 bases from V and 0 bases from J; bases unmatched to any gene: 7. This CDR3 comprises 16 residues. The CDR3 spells CASSQDRPSSYNEQFF. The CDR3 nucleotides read TGTGCCAGCAGCCAGGACAGGCCCAGCTCCTACAATGAGCAGTTCTTC. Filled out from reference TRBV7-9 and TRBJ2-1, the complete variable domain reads DTGVSQNPRHKITKRGQNVTFRCDPISEHNRLYWYRQTLGQGPEFLTYFQNEAQLEKSRLLSDRFSAERPKGSFSTLEIQRTEQGDSAMYLCASSQDRPSSYNEQFFGPGTRLTVL.

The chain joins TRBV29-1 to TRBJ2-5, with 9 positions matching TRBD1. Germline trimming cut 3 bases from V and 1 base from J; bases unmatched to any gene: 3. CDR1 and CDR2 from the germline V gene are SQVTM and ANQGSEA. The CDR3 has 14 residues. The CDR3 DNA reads TGCAGCGTTGACCGGGACAGGGTCCAAGAGACCCAGTACTTC. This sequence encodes CSVDRDRVQETQYF.

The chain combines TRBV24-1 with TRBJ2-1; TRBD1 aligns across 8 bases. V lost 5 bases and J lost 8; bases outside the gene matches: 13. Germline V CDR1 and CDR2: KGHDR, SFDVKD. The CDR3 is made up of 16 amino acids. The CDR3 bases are TGTGCCACCAGTGTTTTAACAGGGGGACCCCACGATGAGCAGTTCTTC. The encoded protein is CATSVLTGGPHDEQFF.

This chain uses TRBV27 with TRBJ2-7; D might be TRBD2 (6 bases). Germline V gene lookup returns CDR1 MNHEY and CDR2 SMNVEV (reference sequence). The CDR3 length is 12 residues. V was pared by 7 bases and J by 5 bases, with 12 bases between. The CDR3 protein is CASTGLLHEQYF. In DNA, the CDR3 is TGTGCCAGCACGGGACTTCTCCACGAGCAGTACTTC.

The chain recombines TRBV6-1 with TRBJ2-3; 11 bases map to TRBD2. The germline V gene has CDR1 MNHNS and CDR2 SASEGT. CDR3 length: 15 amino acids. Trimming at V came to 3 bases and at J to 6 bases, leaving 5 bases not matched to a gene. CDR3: CASSEIAGGLDTQYF. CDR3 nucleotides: TGTGCCAGCAGTGAGATAGCGGGAGGGCTCGATACGCAGTATTTT.

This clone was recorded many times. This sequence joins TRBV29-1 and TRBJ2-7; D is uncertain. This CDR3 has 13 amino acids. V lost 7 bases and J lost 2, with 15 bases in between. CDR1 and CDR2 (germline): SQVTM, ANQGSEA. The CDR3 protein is CSAVDTVPYEQYF. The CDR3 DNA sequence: TGCAGCGCCGTAGACACCGTACCCTACGAGCAGTACTTC.